Below, 29 T cell receptor beta chains from the same sample are listed, as sequenced in a study of beta chain features in type 1 diabetes. The study's findings and limits: TCRB CDR3 length was moderately but significantly reduced in all four CD4+ subsets of Type 1 diabetes patients.

No antigen is known for these receptors. Sequenced material consisted of expressed TCRB transcripts (all of the isolated RNA was reverse transcribed). Clones were read by immunoSEQ multiplex PCR, and TCRdb kept only the in-frame ones, dropping some. The data hold roughly 300,000 clones, with around 8.5% observed a single time. Sequenced sample: central memory CD4+ T cells from blood. These receptor sequences come from a man aged 30 to 45 with type 1 diabetes.

A few counts support this clone. V usage is TRBV4-1 and J usage is TRBJ2-7, with 8 bases identical to TRBD1. CDR1 and CDR2 from the germline V gene are MGHRA and YSYEKL. The CDR3 loop spans 18 amino acids. V was clipped by 0 bases and J by 0 bases; unmatched bases: 10. The CDR3 DNA reads as TGCGCCAGCAGCCAAGAACCAGGGGGCTTTTCGAGCTCCTACGAGCAGTACTTC. Its translation is CASSQEPGGFSSSYEQYF.

The chain has TRBV15 and TRBJ2-5; D is perhaps TRBD2 (5 bases). The germline CDR1 and CDR2 sequences are LNHNV and YYDKDF (reference sequence). V gave up 2 bases and J gave up 1 base, with 8 bases separating them. The CDR3 is made up of 14 amino acids. The CDR3 spells CATSRRSGQETQYF. The CDR3 DNA reads as TGTGCCACCAGCAGACGAAGCGGCCAAGAGACCCAGTACTTC.

This clone was counted many times. The chain links TRBV18 to TRBJ2-7; tentatively, D is TRBD1 (5 bases). The CDR3 covers 12 residues. V was cut by 1 base and J by 5 bases, with 6 bases left in between. Germline lookup yields CDR1 KGHSH and CDR2 LQKENI. DNA for the CDR3: TGTGCCAGCTCACCACGGGGCGACGAGCAGTACTTC. Amino acids: CASSPRGDEQYF.

In this sample, this clone turned up a few times. This chain links TRBV27 with TRBJ1-3; TRBD1 matches 8 bases. This CDR3 contains 14 residues. CDR1 is MNHEY and CDR2 is SMNVEV in the germline V gene (reference sequence). The J segment lost 2 bases and the V segment lost 6 bases, leaving 3 bases of the junction unmatched. The CDR3 sequence is CASRTTGAGNTIYF. CDR3 bases: TGTGCCAGCAGGACGACAGGGGCTGGAAACACCATATATTTT.

J is TRBJ1-2 and V is TRBV14; D remains ambiguous. Per the germline V gene, CDR1 is SGHDN and CDR2 is FVKESK. Trimming removed 0 bases at V and 8 bases at J, with 10 bases between. The CDR3 is 13 residues long. CDR3 DNA sequence: TGTGCCAGCAGCCAAGATTTAGGAGGGGGCTACACCTTC. Translated: CASSQDLGGGYTF.

The V call is TRBV7-2, the J call TRBJ2-7, with no clear D. The V gene lost 5 bases and the J gene lost 4 bases, with 9 bases spanning the gap. Germline CDR1 reads SGHTA; CDR2 reads FQGNSA. The CDR3 totals 12 residues. The DNA for the CDR3 is TGTGCCAGCAGCCAGCTGGCATACGAGCAGTACTTC. This gives the protein CASSQLAYEQYF.

There are a few counts of this clone. The chain uses TRBV29-1 and TRBJ1-4, with D uncertain. Trimming pared 7 bases from V and 3 bases from J, leaving 12 bases between. The CDR3 is 13 amino acids. Germline-derived CDR1 and CDR2 are SQVTM and ANQGSEA. The CDR3 sequence: CSAQTVPNEKLFF. In DNA, the CDR3 is TGCAGCGCCCAGACCGTACCTAATGAAAAACTGTTTTTT.

This clone appeared a few times. The chain uses TRBV5-1 and TRBJ1-2, with D unclear. This CDR3 is 15 amino acids long. Trimming left V 3 bases short and J 5 bases short, with 17 bases between. CDR1 is SGHRS, CDR2 YFSETQ, per germline. The CDR3 coding sequence is TGCGCCAGCAGCTCCGGAGGAGAGGCGTTATATGGCTACACCTTC. Protein sequence: CASSSGGEALYGYTF.

The chain couples TRBV11-2 to TRBJ2-7; the match to TRBD1 covers 10 bases. Germline CDR1 SGHAT, CDR2 FQNNGV. The trim removed 5 bases at V and 4 bases at J, leaving 2 bases unmatched. This CDR3 is built from 13 residues. As DNA, the CDR3 is TGTGCCAGCAGCCCGGACAGGGGGTACGAGCAGTACTTC. Encoded protein: CASSPDRGYEQYF.

The chain has TRBV5-4 and TRBJ2-5; D call uncertain. V was shortened by 2 bases and J by 4 bases, with 12 bases between the two germline ends. In germline, CDR1 is SGHNT, CDR2 YYREEE (reference sequence). CDR3 length equals 14 residues. This CDR3 is CASSFYLLRETQYF. Written as DNA, the CDR3 is TGTGCCAGCAGCTTCTATTTGCTTCGAGAGACCCAGTACTTC.

The chain couples TRBV11-2 to TRBJ2-7; 7 bases line up with TRBD2. This CDR3 is built from 14 residues. The ends lost 5 bases at V and 5 bases at J; junction bases unmatched: 9. The V gene's germline CDR1 is SGHAT and CDR2 FQNNGV. The CDR3 DNA reads as TGTGCCAGCAGCATGCTAGCGGTTGGCAACGAGCAGTACTTC. Its translation: CASSMLAVGNEQYF. Combining the CDR3 with reference TRBV11-2 and TRBJ2-7 gives the whole variable domain EAGVAQSPRYKIIEKRQSVAFWCNPISGHATLYWYQQILGQGPKLLIQFQNNGVVDDSQLPKDRFSAERLKGVDSTLKIQPAKLEDSAVYLCASSMLAVGNEQYFGPGTRLTVT.

The V and J genes are TRBV20-1 and TRBJ1-5; D remains ambiguous. Germline V CDR1 and CDR2: DFQATT, SNEGSKA (reference sequence). V lost 6 bases, J lost 1 base, and 4 bases lay in between. This CDR3 region has 11 residues. The CDR3 region has the DNA TGCAGTGCGGGAAGCAATCAGCCCCAGCATTTT. It yields the protein CSAGSNQPQHF.

This clone was seen more than once but under ten times. The chain uses TRBV5-6 and TRBJ1-4; 8 bases match TRBD1. The trim removed 6 bases at V and 10 bases at J, leaving 11 bases unmatched. Germline V gene data show CDR1 as SGHDT and CDR2 as YYEEEE. This CDR3 is built from 14 residues. The CDR3 here is CASNAGTGLGKLFF. CDR3 coding DNA: TGTGCCAGCAACGCCGGGACAGGCCTCGGAAAACTGTTTTTT.

As to this clone: The junction does not match germline at one end; this may be a read error. The V call is TRBV7-7, the J call TRBJ1-3; D may be TRBD1 (5 bases). The length of the CDR3 is 15 residues. Germline V gene data show CDR1 as SSHAT and CDR2 as FNYEAQ (reference sequence). CDR3 nucleotides: TGTGCTAGCAGTCCCGGGACTACCAGTGGAAACACCATATATTTT. Amino acid sequence: CASSPGTTSGNTIYF.

The chain recombines TRBV5-1 with TRBJ2-1; D is unclear. The V gene lost 4 bases and the J gene lost 5 bases, with 16 bases spanning the gap. Germline CDR1 and CDR2: SGHRS and YFSETQ. The length of the CDR3 is 15 residues. CDR3: CASSLFGVRDNEQFF. The DNA for the CDR3 is TGCGCCAGCAGCCTTTTTGGCGTAAGGGACAATGAGCAGTTCTTC.

The chain is built from TRBV15 and TRBJ1-5; 7 bases line up with TRBD1. With 0 bases clipped from V and 0 bases from J, the junction kept 5 bases outside the gene matches. The CDR3 length is 17 residues. Germline V lookup: CDR1 LNHNV, CDR2 YYDKDF (reference sequence). CDR3 bases: TGTGCCACCAGCAGAGACCCGACAGGGCATAGCAATCAGCCCCAGCATTTT. It specifies CATSRDPTGHSNQPQHF.

In its sample, this clone was seen many times. The chain has TRBV5-1 and TRBJ2-1, with D maybe TRBD2 (5 bases). The CDR3 is made up of 13 amino acids. Germline V lookup: CDR1 SGHRS, CDR2 YFSETQ. V lost 0 bases and J lost 8, with 9 bases in between. The CDR3 coding sequence is TGCGCCAGCAGCTTGGCCCGAGCGGATGAGCAGTTCTTC. Its translation is CASSLARADEQFF.

This clone was counted many times. The same CDR3 can be traced to other DNA sequences in this sample. The chain joins TRBV7-8 to TRBJ1-5, with D uncertain. V lost 5 bases and J 1 base, leaving 6 bases between the germline ends. The V gene's germline CDR1 is SGHVS and CDR2 FQNEAQ. The CDR3 is made up of 13 amino acids. The CDR3 bases are TGTGCCAGCAGCCCAGACAGCAATCAGCCCCAGCATTTT. This encodes CASSPDSNQPQHF. The complete variable domain, with remaining parts taken from reference TRBV7-8 and TRBJ1-5, reads GAGVSQSPRYKVAKRGQDVALRCDPISGHVSLFWYQQALGQGPEFLTYFQNEAQLDKSGLPSDRFFAERPEGSVSTLKIQRTQQEDSAVYLCASSPDSNQPQHFGDGTRLSIL.

The rearrangement links TRBV5-6 to TRBJ2-7; no clear D. Trimming took off 4 bases at V and 3 bases at J, with 5 bases between the two ends. The CDR3 is 11 residues long. The germline gives CDR1 SGHDT, CDR2 YYEEEE. CDR3 bases: TGTGCCAGCAGCCACCTCTACGAGCAGTACTTC. Residues: CASSHLYEQYF.

Comments on this clone: Additional DNA sequences in this sample encode the identical CDR3. This chain uses TRBV11-3 with TRBJ1-1; D not resolved. V shed 1 base and J shed 1 base, with 7 bases lying between them. Looked up from germline, CDR1 is SGHNT and CDR2 is YENEEA. This CDR3 contains 14 residues. The CDR3 spells CASSLGRANTEAFF. The DNA of the CDR3 is TGTGCCAGCAGCTTAGGTCGAGCGAACACTGAAGCTTTCTTT.

Concerning this clone itself: This may stem from a read error, because a much larger clone lies one nucleotide away. The genes are TRBV7-2 and TRBJ2-6; D is uncertain. The ends were cut back, 1 base at V and 0 bases at J, with 4 bases in the middle. This CDR3 has 15 residues. Germline V lookup: CDR1 SGHTA, CDR2 FQGNSA. In DNA, the CDR3 is TGTGCCAGCAGCTTAGATGCCTCTGGGGCCAACGTCCTGACTTTC. Amino acid sequence: CASSLDASGANVLTF. Combining the CDR3 with reference TRBV7-2 and TRBJ2-6 gives the whole variable domain GAGVSQSPSNKVTEKGKDVELRCDPISGHTALYWYRQSLGQGLEFLIYFQGNSAPDKSGLPSDRFSAERTGGSVSTLTIQRTQQEDSAVYLCASSLDASGANVLTFGAGSRLTVL.

This clone appeared a few times. The chain is built from TRBV7-6 and TRBJ2-5; possibly TRBD2 for D (5 bases). Deletions cut 5 bases from V and 5 bases from J, with 15 bases between. The length of the CDR3 is 14 residues. The germline V gene has CDR1 SGHVS and CDR2 FNYEAQ. The CDR3 DNA is TGTGCCAGCAGCCGATCTGGAGGCGTGGAGACCCAGTACTTC. This codes for CASSRSGGVETQYF.

The J gene is TRBJ1-5, the V gene TRBV18; no clear D. This CDR3 has 13 amino acids. Germline CDR1 KGHSH, CDR2 LQKENI. V lost 1 base and J 4 bases, leaving 5 bases between the germline ends. The chain's CDR3 is CASSPQFNQPQHF. CDR3 DNA sequence: TGTGCCAGCTCACCACAATTTAATCAGCCCCAGCATTTT.

This clone was detected ten times or more. The chain joins TRBV18 to TRBJ1-6, with a tentative D call TRBD1 (6 bases). CDR1 KGHSH and CDR2 LQKENI come from the germline V gene. The CDR3 length is 15 residues. Trimming took 4 bases from V and 5 from J, leaving 12 bases between them. Here the CDR3 reads CASSRSGADNSPLHF. CDR3 DNA sequence: TGTGCCAGCTCACGGTCAGGGGCTGATAATTCACCCCTCCACTTT.

The chain employs TRBV29-1 and TRBJ1-1; TRBD1 matches 8 bases. Trimming at V came to 3 bases and at J to 2 bases, leaving 8 bases not matched to a gene. Per germline, CDR1 SQVTM and CDR2 ANQGSEA. The CDR3 is made up of 15 amino acids. This CDR3 reads CSVEGQDGANTEAFF. The CDR3 nucleotides read TGCAGCGTTGAGGGACAGGATGGGGCAAACACTGAAGCTTTCTTT. Full variable domain (remainder filled in from reference TRBV29-1 and TRBJ1-1): SAVISQKPSRDICQRGTSLTIQCQVDSQVTMMFWYRQQPGQSLTLIATANQGSEATYESGFVIDKFPISRPNLTFSTLTVSNMSPEDSSIYLCSVEGQDGANTEAFFGQGTRLTVV.

The chain links TRBV5-4 to TRBJ1-1; D remains unclear. There are 13 residues in the CDR3. V was clipped by 2 bases and J by 4 bases, with 9 bases between them. The germline gives CDR1 SGHNT, CDR2 YYREEE (reference sequence). In DNA, the CDR3 is TGTGCCAGCAGCTTTGGGGTTGGCACTGAAGCTTTCTTT. This encodes CASSFGVGTEAFF.

J is TRBJ2-5 and V is TRBV6-5; 9 bases fit TRBD1. Germline lookup yields CDR1 MNHEY and CDR2 SVGAGI. The CDR3 extends over 14 amino acids. The ends lost 5 bases at V and 5 bases at J; junction bases unmatched: 6. CDR3 DNA sequence: TGTGCCAGCAGTCCCGGGACAGGGTGGGAGACCCAGTACTTC. This gives the protein CASSPGTGWETQYF.

The V and J genes are TRBV29-1 and TRBJ1-1, with D hard to call. Germline-derived CDR1 and CDR2 are SQVTM and ANQGSEA. CDR3 length: 14 amino acids. Deletions cut 4 bases from V and 5 bases from J, with 17 bases between. CDR3 sequence (DNA): TGCAGCGTTGTACGATCGTACAGCCCGACTGAAGCTTTCTTT. Protein product: CSVVRSYSPTEAFF. Full variable domain (rest looked up from reference TRBV29-1 and TRBJ1-1): SAVISQKPSRDICQRGTSLTIQCQVDSQVTMMFWYRQQPGQSLTLIATANQGSEATYESGFVIDKFPISRPNLTFSTLTVSNMSPEDSSIYLCSVVRSYSPTEAFFGQGTRLTVV.

This clone was counted many times. This chain joins TRBV5-4 and TRBJ2-7; TRBD2 aligns across 9 bases. From germline, CDR1 is SGHNT and CDR2 YYREEE (reference sequence). The CDR3 length is 14 residues. After removal of 4 bases from V and 5 bases from J, the junction contained 7 bases not matched to a gene. CDR3 bases: TGTGCCAGCAGCCCGGGCGGGGGGGCGAACGAGCAGTACTTC. It codes for CASSPGGGANEQYF. Supplemented by reference TRBV5-4 and TRBJ2-7, the full variable domain reads ETGVTQSPTHLIKTRGQQVTLRCSSQSGHNTVSWYQQALGQGPQFIFQYYREEENGRGNFPPRFSGLQFPNYSSELNVNALELDDSALYLCASSPGGGANEQYFGPGTRLTVT.